This T cell receptor beta chain is drawn from a study of Tregs in tolerant kidney transplant recipients. Study-wide results and limits: Biological reproducibility was not directly addressed, but technical replication error appeared minimal.

This CDR3 is 11 amino acids long. Germline CDR1 and CDR2: MNHNY and SVGAGI (reference sequence). Trimming cost V 7 bases and J 8 bases, with 11 bases left between them. The method was immunoSEQ multiplex PCR; TCRdb's version includes in-frame clones alone and lacks a portion of them. The sample lists 68,000 or so clones; 84% were seen once. A word on this clone: Its antigen is as yet unknown.

This receptor was obtained from a human donor in good health. This sequence joins TRBV6-6 and TRBJ1-2; D is unclear. Material: CD4+ T cells from blood. The CDR3 is CASKHPTGYTF. CDR3 in DNA: TGTGCCAGCAAACACCCAACGGGCTACACCTTC.